The entry below gives a single T cell receptor (beta chain) sequence along with its context. Its antigen is still unknown. Unique molecular identifiers were present on the cDNA, which also gained a universal primer site by template switching. TCRdb itself ran the 5' RACE reads through MiXCR, one entry per CDR3 protein. The sample lists 1,800,000 or so distinct CDR3 sequences; under 35% were seen once. This sample was included in a study of identical twins. Trimming cost V 6 bases and J 4 bases, with 14 bases left between them. The CDR3 sequence is 14 residues long. Notes on the study in general: Whereas memory repertoires showed no such difference, abundant cord blood beta clonotypes carried fewer insertions.

This chain joins TRBV12-3 or TRBV12-4 and TRBJ2-3, with D tentatively TRBD1 (5 bases). The sample consisted of cord blood. This TCR came from a newborn girl in good health. The CDR3 reads CASRRKDSADTQYF. CDR3 in DNA: TGTGCCAGCAGACGTAAAGACAGCGCAGATACGCAGTATTTT.